This TCR beta chain was obtained from a study of PD-1 blockade in classical Hodgkin lymphoma. The CDR3 sequence is 16 residues long. The J segment lost 0 bases and the V segment lost 0 bases, leaving 2 bases of the junction unmatched. Germline loops: CDR1 KGHSH, CDR2 LQKENI. In regard to this clone: Its specificity is unknown.

Assay: immunoSEQ multiplex PCR; the TCRdb copy retains only in-frame clones and omits some. The profile shows tens of thousands of clones, over 75% of them singletons. Study observations and caveats: Complete responders had baseline diversity similar to newly diagnosed patients. Causes of the repertoire differences remain undefined, possibly disease activity or prior therapy. Exclusion was the outcome for patients who began nivolumab under 1 year after ASCT. CD4+ but not CD8+ TCR diversity rose significantly by C4D1.

The time point was: cycle 4 day 1 (C4D1), after 6 weeks of nivolumab. All the patients suffered relapse after autologous stem cell transplantation, and brentuximab vedotin exposure differed. This receptor was identified in a human donor with classical Hodgkin lymphoma. The sequencing used peripheral blood mononuclear cells (PBMCs), collected before the fourth cycle of nivolumab. J is TRBJ2-5 and V is TRBV18, with 9 bases that match TRBD2. This chain's CDR3 is CASSPPSGGYQETQYF. The CDR3, as DNA: TGTGCCAGCTCACCACCTAGCGGGGGCTACCAAGAGACCCAGTACTTC.